This T cell receptor (beta chain) was found in a study of T cells in Graves' hyperthyroidism and ophthalmopathy. General study findings and limits: Stable hyperthyroidism and ophthalmopathy were separated using 13 V-J signatures. With a median lead of roughly 6.8 months before onset, the model predicted ophthalmopathy.

Clinical symptoms, serum thyroxine, TRAb, thyroid ultrasound and orbital computed tomography informed diagnoses. As for this clonotype: Its specificity is unknown.

V was shortened by 7 bases and J by 0 bases, with 13 bases between the two germline ends. Germline CDR1 SQVTM, CDR2 ANQGSEA. The CDR3 is made up of 13 amino acids. There were TCR beta CDR3 regions amplified from RNA transcripts. First-round RT-PCR targeting the TCR CDR3 was performed with the HTBI primer set. TCRdb re-analysed the multiplex PCR reads in MiXCR, keeping a single row per CDR3 protein. Altogether more than 500,000 distinct CDR3 sequences are present, 40% to 55% being singletons, with the ten largest covering roughly 45%. The sample consisted of peripheral blood or thyroid tissue (not recorded which). The clonotype originates from an adult woman with Graves' disease, either hyperthyroidism or ophthalmopathy (not recorded which). The rearrangement joins TRBV29-1 to TRBJ2-7, with unresolved D. As DNA, the CDR3 is TGCAGCGCCGTGGCCGAGAGCTCCTACGAGCAGTACTTC. Translation: CSAVAESSYEQYF.